This TCR beta chain emerged from a study of T-cell reconstitution after alpha-beta-depleted transplantation in children. Worth noting for this clonotype: The antigen is unknown.

Unique molecular identifiers were incorporated into the prepared TCRbeta library. Using its own MiXCR run on the PCR reads, TCRdb lists one record per CDR3 protein. This sample has around 80,000 distinct CDR3 sequences, with 18% found just once. Overall study results and limits: About two months after transplant, alpha-beta T cells reportedly came from several hundred expanded graft clones. T cells produced anew were the main source of T-cell counts and diversity one year after transplant.

Germline values: CDR1 SGHRS, CDR2 YFSETQ. The CDR3 loop spans 15 amino acids. V was shortened by 0 bases and J by 2 bases, with 9 bases between the two germline ends. This sequence originates from a male patient aged 2 to 10 who had a stem cell transplant for acute lymphoblastic leukemia, so the T cells may come from the graft donor. The V and J genes are TRBV5-1 and TRBJ2-1; D is possibly TRBD2 (6 bases). This sample comprised PBMCs, mostly from graft donor cells, obtained 360 days after TCRalphabeta/CD19-depleted stem cell transplant. CDR3 loop: CASSLDGSPYNEQFF. The CDR3 DNA reads TGCGCCAGCAGCTTGGACGGGAGTCCCTACAATGAGCAGTTCTTC.